Below, 21 T cell receptor beta chains from the same sample are listed, as sequenced in a study of neoadjuvant anti-PD-1 for oral cavity cancer. Produced via immunoSEQ multiplex PCR; TCRdb's table is partial and in-frame only. The top ten hold 2.5% to 3% of the sample, which has about 16,000 clones, approximately 60% seen once. Sequencing used PBMCs, obtained before nivolumab (anti-PD-1) treatment. All receptors derive from a person between 35 and 79 years old with oral cavity squamous cell carcinoma.

This clone has a handful of counts. This rearrangement joins TRBV7-9 to TRBJ2-4; 14 bases align to TRBD2. Germline trimming cut 1 base from V and 1 base from J; bases unmatched to any gene: 0. The CDR3 has 17 amino acids. Germline V CDR1 and CDR2: SEHNR, FQNEAQ (reference sequence). The CDR3, as DNA: TGTGCCAGCAGCTTAGGGACTAGCGGGAGGGCCAAAAACATTCAGTACTTC. Residues: CASSLGTSGRAKNIQYF.

This clone occurred a few times. This chain links TRBV5-6 with TRBJ2-5; D is perhaps TRBD2 (5 bases). There are 13 residues in the CDR3. V was trimmed by 1 base and J by 5 bases, leaving 9 bases between them. Looked up from germline, CDR1 is SGHDT and CDR2 is YYEEEE. CDR3 in DNA: TGTGCCAGCAGCTTGTGGAGAGGGGAGACCCAGTACTTC. Protein sequence: CASSLWRGETQYF.

This clone was observed once. The chain couples TRBV5-6 to TRBJ1-2; tentative D call: TRBD1 (5 bases). Trimming took 2 bases from V and 0 from J, leaving 17 bases between them. Germline lookup yields CDR1 SGHDT and CDR2 YYEEEE. The CDR3 covers 17 residues. In nucleotides, the CDR3 is TGTGCCAGCAGCTTCTCCGGGACCCCGACGGCTAACTATGGCTACACCTTC. Protein product: CASSFSGTPTANYGYTF.

This clone has a handful of counts. The chain carries TRBV6-1 and TRBJ2-7; a weak D match, TRBD2 (7 bases). Trimming removed 3 bases at V and 0 bases at J, with 15 bases between. The CDR3 totals 16 residues. Germline V gives CDR1 MNHNS, CDR2 SASEGT. The CDR3 reads CASSDLGGESSYEQYF. The CDR3 coding sequence is TGTGCCAGCAGTGATCTAGGGGGGGAGAGCTCCTACGAGCAGTACTTC.

The chain uses TRBV6-5 and TRBJ2-5, with a weak D call TRBD1 (6 bases). This CDR3 spans 15 amino acids. Trimming left V 1 base short and J 1 base short, with 10 bases between. Germline V gene sequence: CDR1 MNHEY, CDR2 SVGAGI. CDR3: CASSYFTGSQETQYF. Here the CDR3 DNA reads TGTGCCAGCAGTTACTTCACAGGGAGCCAAGAGACCCAGTACTTC.

The rearrangement joins TRBV25-1 to TRBJ2-5; 10 positions match TRBD2. V shed 8 bases, J shed 5 bases, and the junction held 11 bases outside the gene matches. This CDR3 has 15 residues. In germline, CDR1 is MGHDK, CDR2 SYGVNS. CDR3 DNA sequence: TGTGCCAGCTCAAGGCCAGCGGGAGGGCCTGAGACCCAGTACTTC. Protein: CASSRPAGGPETQYF.

This clone was seen a handful of times. CDR3 region: CAWARGGSGGTGELFF. In nucleotides, the CDR3 is TGTGCCTGGGCTAGAGGCGGGAGTGGGGGCACCGGGGAGCTGTTTTTT. V is TRBV30 and J is TRBJ2-2; 7 bases match TRBD2. CDR1 is GTSNPN, CDR2 SVGIG, per germline (reference sequence). V lost 5 bases, J lost 4 bases, and 13 bases stayed unmatched. The CDR3 sequence is 16 residues long.

V is TRBV10-3 and J is TRBJ1-1, with D possibly TRBD1 on 6 matching bases. The germline V gene has CDR1 ENHRY and CDR2 SYGVKD. V lost 2 bases, J lost 1 base, and 11 bases lay in between. This CDR3 comprises 15 residues. The DNA of the CDR3 is TGTGCCATCAGTGAGAGGACAGCGGGGAACACTGAAGCTTTCTTT. It yields the protein CAISERTAGNTEAFF.

The genes are TRBV7-6 and TRBJ2-1; D is undetermined. The CDR3 loop spans 15 amino acids. Trimming shortened V by 1 base and J by 0 bases, and 7 bases separated the two germline ends. Looked up from germline, CDR1 is SGHVS and CDR2 is FNYEAQ. CDR3 sequence: CASSLELSSYNEQFF. The CDR3, as DNA: TGTGCCAGCAGCTTAGAACTATCCTCCTACAATGAGCAGTTCTTC.

This clone occurred a few times. The chain couples TRBV7-2 to TRBJ2-2; no firm D call. CDR3 length: 12 residues. Germline values: CDR1 SGHTA, CDR2 FQGNSA. Trimming removed 3 bases from V and 4 bases from J, with 3 bases in between. The CDR3 DNA follows: TGTGCCAGCAGCTTCGGCACCGGGGAGCTGTTTTTT. Translated, it gives CASSFGTGELFF. The full variable domain, completed using reference TRBV7-2 and TRBJ2-2, is GAGVSQSPSNKVTEKGKDVELRCDPISGHTALYWYRQSLGQGLEFLIYFQGNSAPDKSGLPSDRFSAERTGGSVSTLTIQRTQQEDSAVYLCASSFGTGELFFGEGSRLTVL.

The V gene is TRBV11-2, the J gene TRBJ1-1; maybe TRBD1 (5 bases). The germline V and J ends were trimmed by 3 bases and 7 bases, with 9 bases remaining between them. CDR1 is SGHAT, CDR2 FQNNGV, per germline. CDR3 length equals 12 residues. CDR3 bases: TGTGCCAGCAGCTTCCCCGGGGGTGAAGCTTTCTTT. This encodes CASSFPGGEAFF.

The V and J genes are TRBV5-1 and TRBJ2-7; the D gene is possibly TRBD1 (6 bases). Germline V CDR1 and CDR2: SGHRS, YFSETQ. This CDR3 has 14 residues. V shed 0 bases and J shed 3 bases, with 10 bases lying between them. DNA for the CDR3: TGCGCCAGCAGCTTGGGGACAGCGAGCTACGAGCAGTACTTC. Its translation: CASSLGTASYEQYF.

The chain uses TRBV11-1 and TRBJ2-2, with a weak D call TRBD1 (6 bases). The germline V and J ends were trimmed by 0 bases and 6 bases, with 14 bases remaining between them. Germline values: CDR1 SGHAT, CDR2 FQDESV (reference sequence). The CDR3 totals 16 residues. The CDR3, as DNA: TGTGCCAGCAGCTTAGCGAGGACAGTTCTCGCCGGGGAGCTGTTTTTT. Amino acids: CASSLARTVLAGELFF.

The sample holds a few counts of this clone. The V call is TRBV7-3, the J call TRBJ2-4; the match to TRBD2 covers 8 bases. V was clipped by 5 bases and J by 7 bases; unmatched bases: 1. Per the germline V gene, CDR1 is SGHTA and CDR2 is FQGTGA. This CDR3 is 12 amino acids long. The CDR3 nucleotides are TGTGCCAGCAGCCCGGGGGGGAACATTCAGTACTTC. It encodes CASSPGGNIQYF. The complete variable domain, with remaining parts taken from reference TRBV7-3 and TRBJ2-4, reads GAGVSQTPSNKVTEKGKYVELRCDPISGHTALYWYRQSLGQGPEFLIYFQGTGAADDSGLPNDRFFAVRPEGSVSTLKIQRTERGDSAVYLCASSPGGNIQYFGAGTRLSVL.

The table lists this clone with a few counts. The chain combines TRBV7-2 with TRBJ1-1, with 7 positions matching TRBD1. Unmatched junction bases numbered 5, after V lost 4 bases and J lost 3 bases. The CDR3 has 14 residues. Per germline, CDR1 SGHTA and CDR2 FQGNSA. Written as DNA, the CDR3 is TGTGCCAGCAGCTGGCAGGGGGGGGACACTGAAGCTTTCTTT. Translation gives CASSWQGGDTEAFF.

The gene calls are TRBV15 and TRBJ2-7; 10 nucleotides align to TRBD2. Germline CDR1 is LNHNV and CDR2 is YYDKDF (reference sequence). This CDR3 spans 16 amino acids. Unmatched junction bases numbered 9, after V lost 0 bases and J lost 7 bases. The DNA of the CDR3 is TGTGCCACCAGCAGAGATATAGCGGGAGGCGATGGGGAGCAGTACTTC. The encoded protein is CATSRDIAGGDGEQYF.

The chain joins TRBV5-6 to TRBJ2-2; 10 nucleotides align to TRBD2. Per germline, CDR1 SGHDT and CDR2 YYEEEE. The V segment lost 4 bases and the J segment 3 bases; nucleotides outside the gene matches: 6. The CDR3 is 16 residues long. In DNA form, the CDR3 reads TGTGCCAGCAGCAACCGGGGACTAGCGTACACCGGGGAGCTGTTTTTT. Its protein is CASSNRGLAYTGELFF.

The chain is built from TRBV5-1 and TRBJ2-5; possible D gene TRBD1, 5 bases. Trimming took 1 base from V and 3 from J, leaving 7 bases between them. Germline values: CDR1 SGHRS, CDR2 YFSETQ. The CDR3 sequence is 13 residues long. CDR3: CASSLQGEETQYF. DNA of the CDR3: TGCGCCAGCAGCTTGCAAGGGGAAGAGACCCAGTACTTC.

The CDR3 bases are TGTGCCAGCAGCTTGATGGGACAGGGTATCAACGAGCAGTACTTC. Translation gives CASSLMGQGINEQYF. The J gene is TRBJ2-7, the V gene TRBV5-8; 9 bases match TRBD1. Germline CDR1 is SGHTS and CDR2 is YDEGEE. There are 15 residues in the CDR3. The junction had 7 bases not matched to a gene; V was cut back by 1 base and J by 5 bases. The variable domain in full, with the rest retrieved from reference TRBV5-8 and TRBJ2-7, is EAGVTQSPTHLIKTRGQQATLRCSPISGHTSVYWYQQALGLGLQFLLWYDEGEERNRGNFPPRFSGRQFPNYSSELNVNALELEDSALYLCASSLMGQGINEQYFGPGTRLTVT.

This clone appeared a few times. The J gene is TRBJ2-7, the V gene TRBV11-2, with TRBD1 matching 7 bases. V dropped 0 bases and J dropped 2; count of bases not matched to a gene: 10. Germline V gene sequence: CDR1 SGHAT, CDR2 FQNNGV. The CDR3 has 17 amino acids. As DNA, the CDR3 is TGTGCCAGCAGCTTAGATCTCGGGACAGCCCTCCCCTACGAGCAGTACTTC. It is translated as CASSLDLGTALPYEQYF.

This rearrangement joins TRBV4-1 to TRBJ2-3, with TRBD2 matching over 7 bases. CDR1 and CDR2 from the germline V gene are MGHRA and YSYEKL. J gave up 2 bases and V 3 bases, and 5 bases lay outside the gene matches. The CDR3 runs to 15 residues. Written as DNA, the CDR3 is TGCGCCAGCAGCCATGTAACTAGCGCCACAGATACGCAGTATTTT. Translated: CASSHVTSATDTQYF.